The 10 T cell receptor beta chains below were found in one sample sequenced in a study of blood T cell repertoires in COVID-19. The table came from immunoSEQ multiplex PCR; TCRdb's copy has only in-frame clones and leaves some out. Of about 120,000 clones listed, over 75% are singletons. The specimen sequenced was peripheral blood. These receptors were obtained from a man older than 75 with active or convalescent COVID-19.

This chain joins TRBV7-2 and TRBJ1-1; D remains ambiguous. CDR1 is SGHTA and CDR2 is FQGNSA in the germline V gene. CDR3 size: 15 residues. The ends were cut back, 4 bases at V and 0 bases at J, with 12 bases in the middle. The CDR3 bases are TGTGCCAGCAGCTGGGAGGCCACAGTGAACACTGAAGCTTTCTTT. It yields the protein CASSWEATVNTEAFF.

The CDR3: CASSLARGGHADTQYF. DNA for the CDR3: TGTGCCAGCAGCTTAGCGCGGGGGGGCCACGCAGATACGCAGTATTTT. The chain has TRBV11-2 and TRBJ2-3; 9 bases agree with TRBD2. V was pared by 1 base and J by 4 bases, with 6 bases of the junction left unmatched. The CDR3 covers 16 residues. CDR1 SGHAT and CDR2 FQNNGV come from the germline V gene.

The rearrangement uses TRBV19 and TRBJ1-5; 9 bases match TRBD1. There are 14 residues in the CDR3. Trimming cost V 5 bases and J 5 bases; bases outside gene matches: 4. Germline CDR1 is LNHDA and CDR2 is SQIVND (reference sequence). Written as DNA, the CDR3 is TGTGCCAGTAGTGTCTGGACAGGGGATCAGCCCCAGCATTTT. Its translation is CASSVWTGDQPQHF.

The rearrangement joins TRBV5-4 to TRBJ2-7; 9 bases fit TRBD1. Germline V gene lookup returns CDR1 SGHNT and CDR2 YYREEE (reference sequence). Trimming at V came to 3 bases and at J to 4 bases, leaving 8 bases not matched to a gene. This CDR3 is 15 amino acids long. The CDR3 region is CASSSAGTGTYEQYF. The CDR3 DNA reads as TGTGCCAGCAGCTCCGCCGGGACAGGGACATACGAGCAGTACTTC.

This chain connects TRBV5-8 to TRBJ2-7; 8 bases fit TRBD2. Per the germline V gene, CDR1 is SGHTS and CDR2 is YDEGEE. The CDR3 has 15 amino acids. V was clipped by 0 bases and J by 2 bases; unmatched bases: 4. Here the CDR3 reads CASSLEIAGTYEQYF. CDR3 DNA: TGTGCCAGCAGCTTGGAAATAGCGGGGACCTACGAGCAGTACTTC.

The chain couples TRBV5-4 to TRBJ1-6; tentative D call: TRBD1 (5 bases). The CDR3 is 15 residues long. Per the germline V gene, CDR1 is SGHNT and CDR2 is YYREEE (reference sequence). V dropped 4 bases and J dropped 5 bases, with 13 bases sitting between them. The CDR3, as DNA: TGTGCCAGCAGCCCCGGGGGGGAAGATAATTCACCCCTCCACTTT. Translated: CASSPGGEDNSPLHF.

The chain uses TRBV7-3 and TRBJ2-1; 8 bases match TRBD2. V shed 2 bases and J 4 bases; nucleotides not matched to a gene: 7. The germline V gene has CDR1 SGHTA and CDR2 FQGTGA. The CDR3 sequence is 16 residues long. The CDR3 spells CASSLATGTSYNEQFF. In DNA, the CDR3 is TGTGCCAGCAGCTTAGCTACCGGGACTAGTTACAATGAGCAGTTCTTC.

This clone turned up a few times. The chain has TRBV6-2 or TRBV6-3 and TRBJ2-7; D is perhaps TRBD2 (6 bases). Germline CDR1 and CDR2: MNHEY and SVGEGT. This CDR3 is built from 16 residues. V shed 0 bases and J shed 3 bases, with 15 bases lying between them. Written as DNA, the CDR3 is TGTGCCAGCAGTTACTCCACCCCCCAGGAGGGCTACGAGCAGTACTTC. As protein: CASSYSTPQEGYEQYF.

J is TRBJ2-7 and V is TRBV6-5; 7 bases are shared with TRBD2. V lost 8 bases to trimming and J lost 5 bases; unmatched junction nucleotides: 12. The CDR3 spans 14 residues. Germline lookup yields CDR1 MNHEY and CDR2 SVGAGI. The CDR3 bases are TGTGCCAGCCAGGCGGACGGGGGGTTGAACGAGCAGTACTTC. This sequence encodes CASQADGGLNEQYF.

Turning to this clone: An end of the junction differs from the germline gene, which may be a read error. The V call is TRBV10-3, the J call TRBJ2-5, with D possibly being TRBD1 (6 bases). This CDR3 spans 15 amino acids. The V gene's germline CDR1 is ENHRY and CDR2 SYGVKD. The DNA of the CDR3 is TGTGCCATCAATGAGTCTCGGGACACCCCCCAGACCCAGTACTTC. Its protein is CAINESRDTPQTQYF.